The 19 T cell receptor beta chains presented below share a single source sample, sequenced in a study of Tregs in tolerant kidney transplant recipients. Only in-frame clones appear in the TCRdb table, and some are missing; sequencing was by immunoSEQ multiplex PCR. The sample holds 48,000 or so clones. The sequencing used CD4+ T cells from blood, collected before the transplant. Source of these receptors: a human donor who received a combined kidney and bone marrow transplant.

Comment on this clone: The CDR3 end falls 3 residues outside the read, so it is completed with the germline J gene. The rearrangement links TRBV7-6 to TRBJ2-1; the match to TRBD2 covers 10 bases. V was pared by 1 base and J by 9 bases, with 6 bases of the junction left unmatched. Germline values: CDR1 SGHVS, CDR2 FNYEAQ. The CDR3 consists of 15 residues. CDR3 DNA (partial): TGTGCCAGCAGCTTAGTTGCTAGCGGGAGCGGTGAG. This sequence encodes CASSLVASGSGE. The entire CDR3 reads CASSLVASGSGEQFF. The complete variable domain, with remaining parts taken from reference TRBV7-6 and TRBJ2-1, reads GAGVSQSPRYKVTKRGQDVALRCDPISGHVSLYWYRQALGQGPEFLTYFNYEAQQDKSGLPNDRFSAERPEGSISTLTIQRTEQRDSAMYRCASSLVASGSGEQFFGPGTRLTVL.

Notes on this clone: Read coverage stops 3 residues before the CDR3 terminus; the germline J gene supplies the remainder. The chain couples TRBV29-1 to TRBJ2-3, with 10 bases aligning to TRBD2. V dropped 4 bases and J dropped 1; count of bases not matched to a gene: 2. This CDR3 region has 14 residues. Looked up from germline, CDR1 is SQVTM and CDR2 is ANQGSEA. Incomplete CDR3 DNA: TGCAGCGTTGCCGGGACTAGCGGCACAGATACG. Its translation: CSVAGTSGTDT. The CDR3 reads in full as CSVAGTSGTDTQYF.

As to this clone: Coverage ceases 3 residues before the CDR3 finishes, and the germline J gene fills in the end. The genes are TRBV20-1 and TRBJ2-7; a possible D gene is TRBD1 (6 bases). V lost 3 bases and J 0 bases, leaving 9 bases between the germline ends. The CDR3 has 13 residues. In germline, CDR1 is DFQATT, CDR2 SNEGSKA (reference sequence). CDR3 loop: CSASRDNSYEQYF. Partial CDR3 DNA: TGCAGTGCTAGCCGGGACAACTCCTACGAG.

To note about this clone: The CDR3 end lies 3 residues beyond the end of the read and is filled in from the germline J gene. The J gene is TRBJ2-7, the V gene TRBV20-1, with D perhaps matching TRBD1 (6 bases). This CDR3 comprises 13 residues. Looked up from germline, CDR1 is DFQATT and CDR2 is SNEGSKA (reference sequence). Trimming removed 5 bases from V and 2 bases from J, with 13 bases in between. CDR3 sequence: CSAQLTGPYEQYF. The sequenced CDR3 bases are TGCAGTGCTCAACTGACAGGTCCCTACGAG.

Partial CDR3 DNA: TGTGCCAGTAGTTCGGCCGGGACTAGCAGATACAATGAG. It specifies CASSSAGTSRYNE. The full CDR3 sequence reads CASSSAGTSRYNEQFF. V gene TRBV19 combines with J gene TRBJ2-1; 9 positions match TRBD2. The observed sequence ends 3 residues before the CDR3 terminus, with the missing tail filled in from the germline J gene. The V and J ends lost 5 bases and 4 bases, in that order; junction bases with no gene match: 9. Looked up from germline, CDR1 is LNHDA and CDR2 is SQIVND (reference sequence). The CDR3 extends over 16 amino acids.

Points on this clone: The DNA ends 3 residues before the CDR3 does, and the rest of the CDR3 is filled in from the germline J gene. V is TRBV30 and J is TRBJ1-1; D is uncertain. This CDR3 is 11 amino acids long. Germline V lookup: CDR1 GTSNPN, CDR2 SVGIG (reference sequence). This CDR3 is CAWSVKVEAFF. The sequenced part of the CDR3 DNA is TGTGCCTGGAGTGTAAAGGTAGAA. Looking up the rest from reference TRBV30 and TRBJ1-1 gives the full variable domain: SQTIHQWPATLVQPVGSPLSLECTVEGTSNPNLYWYRQAAGRGLQLLFYSVGIGQISSEVPQNLSASRPQDRQFILSSKKLLLSDSGFYLCAWSVKVEAFFGQGTRLTVV.

On this clone itself: The read terminates 3 residues before the CDR3 end, so the remaining end is supplied by the germline J gene. The J gene is TRBJ1-2, the V gene TRBV5-1; weak D call: TRBD1 (6 bases). V lost 0 bases, J lost 7 bases, and 10 bases lay in between. CDR3 length: 13 residues. Germline values: CDR1 SGHRS, CDR2 YFSETQ. The part of the CDR3 DNA that was read is TGCGCCAGCAGCTTGGGGACAGTTCCTGGC. Its protein product is CASSLGTVPG. The complete CDR3 protein is CASSLGTVPGYTF.

A remark on this clone: The CDR3 end lies 3 residues beyond the end of the read and is filled in from the germline J gene. V usage is TRBV6-2 or TRBV6-3 and J usage is TRBJ2-3; D is possibly TRBD2 (6 bases). V was shortened by 7 bases and J by 4 bases, with 21 bases between the two germline ends. Germline CDR1 reads MNHEY; CDR2 reads SVGEGT. The length of the CDR3 is 16 residues. The CDR3 DNA, read in part, is TGTGCCAGCAAACCCCGGGGTAGCGGAGAAGCAGATACG. Amino acid sequence: CASKPRGSGEADT. Given in full, the CDR3 is CASKPRGSGEADTQYF.

As to this clone: The read halts 3 residues ahead of the CDR3 end, with the missing end drawn from the germline J gene. The V gene is TRBV5-1, the J gene TRBJ2-2; D gene ambiguous. The germline V gene has CDR1 SGHRS and CDR2 YFSETQ. Trimming took off 4 bases at V and 6 bases at J, with 13 bases between the two ends. The CDR3 runs to 14 residues. This CDR3 is CASSPESSAGELFF. The covered CDR3 bases are TGCGCCAGCAGCCCCGAGAGCTCGGCCGGGGAG.

A note on this clone: The sequenced fragment ends 3 residues before the CDR3 boundary, so the rest is inferred from the germline J gene. This chain connects TRBV7-7 to TRBJ2-5, with a weak D call TRBD2 (5 bases). V was trimmed by 5 bases and J by 3 bases, leaving 16 bases between them. The CDR3 spans 15 residues. Germline CDR1 and CDR2: SSHAT and FNYEAQ (reference sequence). The CDR3 spells CASSPPSRAEETQYF. CDR3 DNA (partial): TGTGCCAGCAGCCCCCCTTCGAGGGCCGAAGAGACC.

As to this clone: The CDR3 end falls 3 residues outside the read, so it is completed with the germline J gene. The chain is built from TRBV2 and TRBJ2-1; 9 bases line up with TRBD1. V lost 6 bases and J lost 6; bases outside the gene matches: 6. Germline V gene lookup returns CDR1 SNHLY and CDR2 FYNNEI. The CDR3 runs 14 residues. The sequenced CDR3 bases are TGTGCCAGCAGAACCGGGACAGGGACCAATGAG. This sequence encodes CASRTGTGTNE. The whole CDR3 sequence is CASRTGTGTNEQFF.

In the case of this clone: With the read ending 3 residues before the CDR3 end, the germline J gene is used to fill in that end. The V and J genes are TRBV7-9 and TRBJ1-4; possibly TRBD1 for D (5 bases). The germline gives CDR1 SEHNR, CDR2 FQNEAQ (reference sequence). CDR3 length: 14 amino acids. The ends were cut back, 5 bases at V and 4 bases at J, with 11 bases in the middle. The CDR3 here is CASSPSGLNEKLFF. The CDR3 bases that were read are TGTGCCAGCAGCCCCTCGGGACTTAATGAAAAA.

For this clone: At one end, the junction sequence differs from germline, possibly due to a read error. The CDR3: CASSLAGGETQYF. Partial CDR3 DNA: TGTGCTAGCAGCTTAGCAGGGGGAGAGACC. The chain employs TRBV7-7 and TRBJ2-5, with 7 bases aligning to TRBD1. The read terminates 3 residues ahead of where the CDR3 ends, so the germline J gene completes it. This CDR3 comprises 13 residues. Germline CDR1 and CDR2: SSHAT and FNYEAQ (reference sequence). The full variable domain, with the rest looked up from reference TRBV7-7 and TRBJ2-5, is GAGVSQSPRYKVTKRGQDVTLRCDPISSHATLYWYQQALGQGPEFLTYFNYEAQPDKSGLPSDRFSAERPEGSISTLTIQRTEQRDSAMYRCASSLAGGETQYFGPGTRLLVL.

As regards this clone: The read falls 3 residues short of the CDR3 end, and the missing part is taken from the germline J gene. The rearrangement joins TRBV2 to TRBJ1-2; TRBD1 aligns across 7 bases. This CDR3 has 14 amino acids. Germline V gene data show CDR1 as SNHLY and CDR2 as FYNNEI. V was pared by 8 bases and J by 0 bases, with 6 bases of the junction left unmatched. This chain's CDR3 is CASSGDSTNYGYTF. The sequenced CDR3 bases are TGTGCCAGCTCAGGGGACAGCACTAACTATGGC. The variable domain in full, completed from reference TRBV2 and TRBJ1-2, reads EPEVTQTPSHQVTQMGQEVILRCVPISNHLYFYWYRQILGQKVEFLVSFYNNEISEKSEIFDDQFSVERPDGSNFTLKIRSTKLEDSAMYFCASSGDSTNYGYTFGSGTRLTVV.

To note about this clone: The read is 3 residues too short to cover the CDR3 end, so that end is filled in from the germline J gene. The chain employs TRBV5-1 and TRBJ1-2; TRBD1 is a possible D gene (5 bases). Germline values: CDR1 SGHRS, CDR2 YFSETQ. The CDR3 contains 14 residues. Trimming shortened V by 2 bases and J by 4 bases, and 12 bases separated the two germline ends. The DNA read from the CDR3 is TGCGCCAGCAGCTTTTCGGGGGAGGCCTATGGC. Protein sequence: CASSFSGEAYG. The whole CDR3 is CASSFSGEAYGYTF.

In the case of this clone: The CDR3 end is not reached by the read, which stops 3 residues before it; the germline J gene fills it in. This chain links TRBV20-1 with TRBJ1-1; the D gene is possibly TRBD1 (6 bases). Germline values: CDR1 DFQATT, CDR2 SNEGSKA (reference sequence). The length of the CDR3 is 13 residues. The ends were cut back, 3 bases at V and 3 bases at J, with 11 bases in the middle. CDR3 sequence reads: CSASRTAYTEAFF. CDR3 bases read: TGCAGTGCTAGTAGGACAGCCTACACTGAA.

A remark on this clone: The CDR3 goes on 3 residues after the read ends, and that part is filled in from the germline J gene. The chain carries TRBV18 and TRBJ2-7, with TRBD2 matching 7 bases. Trimming cost V 0 bases and J 0 bases; bases outside gene matches: 5. The CDR3 length is 16 residues. Germline V gene sequence: CDR1 KGHSH, CDR2 LQKENI. The CDR3 DNA, read in part, is TGTGCCAGCTCACCACCGGGGGGAGGGCGCTCCTACGAG. Its protein product is CASSPPGGGRSYE. The complete CDR3 sequence is CASSPPGGGRSYEQYF.

In regard to this clone: The CDR3 is cut off 3 residues early in the read; its end comes from the germline J gene. The chain couples TRBV19 to TRBJ2-7, with TRBD1 as a possible D gene (5 bases). The germline V gene has CDR1 LNHDA and CDR2 SQIVND (reference sequence). V lost 4 bases and J 2 bases, leaving 12 bases between the germline ends. This CDR3 has 14 residues. The CDR3 loop is CASSRIGQAYEQYF. Incomplete CDR3 DNA: TGTGCCAGTAGTAGGATCGGACAAGCCTACGAG.

Details on this clone: The junction and the germline gene differ at one end; a read error may be behind it. The CDR3 end lies 3 residues beyond the end of the read and is filled in from the germline J gene. The V call is TRBV7-7, the J call TRBJ2-5, with 9 nucleotides matching TRBD2. The CDR3 sequence is 16 residues long. The germline V gene has CDR1 SSHAT and CDR2 FNYEAQ (reference sequence). The CDR3 region is CASSLGGSGSWETQYF. CDR3 bases read: TGTGCTAGCAGCTTAGGGGGTAGCGGGAGTTGGGAGACC.